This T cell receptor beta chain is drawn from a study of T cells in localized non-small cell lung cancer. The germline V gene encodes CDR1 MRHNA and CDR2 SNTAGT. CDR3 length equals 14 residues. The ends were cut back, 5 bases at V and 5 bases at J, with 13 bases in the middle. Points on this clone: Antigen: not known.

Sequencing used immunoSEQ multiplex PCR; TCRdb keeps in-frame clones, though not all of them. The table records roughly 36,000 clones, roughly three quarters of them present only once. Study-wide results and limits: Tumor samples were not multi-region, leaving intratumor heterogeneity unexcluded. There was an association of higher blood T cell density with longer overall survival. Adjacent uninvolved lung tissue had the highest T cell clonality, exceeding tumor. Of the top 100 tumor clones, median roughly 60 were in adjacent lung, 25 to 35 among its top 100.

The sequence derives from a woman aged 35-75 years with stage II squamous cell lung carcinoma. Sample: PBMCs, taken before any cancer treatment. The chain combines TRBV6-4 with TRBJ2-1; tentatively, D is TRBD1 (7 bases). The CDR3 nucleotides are TGTGCCAGCAGTACCCAGGGGGGAAACAATGAGCAGTTCTTC. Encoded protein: CASSTQGGNNEQFF.